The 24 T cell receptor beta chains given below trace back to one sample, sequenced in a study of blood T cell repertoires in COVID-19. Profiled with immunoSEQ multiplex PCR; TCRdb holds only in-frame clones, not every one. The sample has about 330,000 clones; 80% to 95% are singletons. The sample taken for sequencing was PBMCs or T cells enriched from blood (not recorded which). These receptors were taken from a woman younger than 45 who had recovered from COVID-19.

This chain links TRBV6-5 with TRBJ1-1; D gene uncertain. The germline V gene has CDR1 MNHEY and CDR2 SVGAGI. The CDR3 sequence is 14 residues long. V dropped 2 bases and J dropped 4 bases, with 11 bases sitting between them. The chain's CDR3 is CASSYGSGLTEAFF. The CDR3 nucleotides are TGTGCCAGCAGTTACGGCAGCGGCCTCACTGAAGCTTTCTTT.

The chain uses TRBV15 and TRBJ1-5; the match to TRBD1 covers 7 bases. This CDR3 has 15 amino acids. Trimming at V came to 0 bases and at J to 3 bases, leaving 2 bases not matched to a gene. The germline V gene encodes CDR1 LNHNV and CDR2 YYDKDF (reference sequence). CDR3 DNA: TGTGCCACCAGCAGAGACAGGGGGAACAATCAGCCCCAGCATTTT. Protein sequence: CATSRDRGNNQPQHF. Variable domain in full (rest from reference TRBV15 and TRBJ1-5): DAMVIQNPRYQVTQFGKPVTLSCSQTLNHNVMYWYQQKSSQAPKLLFHYYDKDFNNEADTPDNFQSRRPNTSFCFLDIRSPGLGDTAMYLCATSRDRGNNQPQHFGDGTRLSIL.

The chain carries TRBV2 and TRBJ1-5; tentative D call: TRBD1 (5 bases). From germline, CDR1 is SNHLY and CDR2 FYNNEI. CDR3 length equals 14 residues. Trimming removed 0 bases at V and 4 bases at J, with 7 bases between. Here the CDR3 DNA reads TGTGCCAGCAGTGAAGCGACAGAAAATCAGCCCCAGCATTTT. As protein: CASSEATENQPQHF.

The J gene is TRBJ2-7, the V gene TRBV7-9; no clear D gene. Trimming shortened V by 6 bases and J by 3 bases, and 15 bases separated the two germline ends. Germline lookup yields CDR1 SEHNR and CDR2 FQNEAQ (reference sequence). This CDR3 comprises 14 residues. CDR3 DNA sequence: TGTGCCAGCAGAGCGTCCTTTGGCGACTACGAGCAGTACTTC. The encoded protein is CASRASFGDYEQYF.

Written as DNA, the CDR3 is TGTGCCAGCAGCTTGGCCGGAACAGTCTACGAGCAGTACTTC. Translated, it gives CASSLAGTVYEQYF. The chain is built from TRBV5-4 and TRBJ2-7; D remains ambiguous. Germline loops: CDR1 SGHNT, CDR2 YYREEE (reference sequence). The CDR3 runs to 14 residues. The V and J ends lost 0 bases and 3 bases respectively, with 10 bases between them.

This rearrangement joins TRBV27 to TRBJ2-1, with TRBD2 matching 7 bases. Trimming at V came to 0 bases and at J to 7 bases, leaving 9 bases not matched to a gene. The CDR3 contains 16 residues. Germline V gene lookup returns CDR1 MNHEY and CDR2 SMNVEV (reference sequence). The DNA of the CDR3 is TGTGCCAGCAGTTTATCGGGGGAGGGCCTTCGTAATGAGCAGTTCTTC. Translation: CASSLSGEGLRNEQFF.

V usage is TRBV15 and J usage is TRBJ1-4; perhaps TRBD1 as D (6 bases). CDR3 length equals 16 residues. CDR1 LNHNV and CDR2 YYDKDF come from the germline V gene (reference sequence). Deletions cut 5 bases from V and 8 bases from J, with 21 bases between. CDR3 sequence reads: CATSERGGASREKLFF. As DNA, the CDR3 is TGTGCCACCAGCGAGAGGGGGGGGGCCTCGAGGGAAAAACTGTTTTTT.

CDR3 amino acids: CASRMGQGNSGYTF. Written as DNA, the CDR3 is TGTGCCAGTAGGATGGGACAGGGGAATTCTGGCTACACCTTC. The chain has TRBV19 and TRBJ1-2; 10 bases are a match to TRBD1. V lost 6 bases to trimming and J lost 7 bases; unmatched junction nucleotides: 8. The CDR3 extends over 14 amino acids. Per germline, CDR1 LNHDA and CDR2 SQIVND (reference sequence).

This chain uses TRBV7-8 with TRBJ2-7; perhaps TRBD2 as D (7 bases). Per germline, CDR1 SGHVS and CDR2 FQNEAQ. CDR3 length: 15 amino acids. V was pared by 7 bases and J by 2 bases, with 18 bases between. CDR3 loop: CASTFGGPGAYEQYF. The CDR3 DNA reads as TGTGCCAGCACCTTCGGGGGGCCTGGGGCCTACGAGCAGTACTTC. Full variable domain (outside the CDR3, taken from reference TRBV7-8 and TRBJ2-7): GAGVSQSPRYKVAKRGQDVALRCDPISGHVSLFWYQQALGQGPEFLTYFQNEAQLDKSGLPSDRFFAERPEGSVSTLKIQRTQQEDSAVYLCASTFGGPGAYEQYFGPGTRLTVT.

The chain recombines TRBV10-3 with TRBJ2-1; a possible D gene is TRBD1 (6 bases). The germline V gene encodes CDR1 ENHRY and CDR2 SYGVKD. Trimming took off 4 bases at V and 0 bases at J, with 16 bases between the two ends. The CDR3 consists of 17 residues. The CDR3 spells CAISAQGPKSSYNEQFF. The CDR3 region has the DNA TGTGCCATCAGTGCACAGGGCCCGAAAAGCTCCTACAATGAGCAGTTCTTC.

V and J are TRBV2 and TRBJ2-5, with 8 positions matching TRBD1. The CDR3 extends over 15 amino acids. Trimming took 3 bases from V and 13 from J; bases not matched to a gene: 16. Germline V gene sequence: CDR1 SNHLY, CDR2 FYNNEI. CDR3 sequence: CASSDGAGGAGAGYF. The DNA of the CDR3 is TGTGCCAGCAGTGATGGGGCAGGGGGCGCGGGCGCAGGGTACTTC.

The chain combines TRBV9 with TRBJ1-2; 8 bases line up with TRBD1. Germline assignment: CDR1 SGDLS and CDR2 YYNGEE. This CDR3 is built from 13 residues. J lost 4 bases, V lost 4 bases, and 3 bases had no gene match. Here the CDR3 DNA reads TGTGCCAGCAGCCAGGGGGCAAGCTATGGCTACACCTTC. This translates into CASSQGASYGYTF. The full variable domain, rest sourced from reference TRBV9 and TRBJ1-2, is DSGVTQTPKHLITATGQRVTLRCSPRSGDLSVYWYQQSLDQGLQFLIQYYNGEERAKGNILERFSAQQFPDLHSELNLSSLELGDSALYFCASSQGASYGYTFGSGTRLTVV.

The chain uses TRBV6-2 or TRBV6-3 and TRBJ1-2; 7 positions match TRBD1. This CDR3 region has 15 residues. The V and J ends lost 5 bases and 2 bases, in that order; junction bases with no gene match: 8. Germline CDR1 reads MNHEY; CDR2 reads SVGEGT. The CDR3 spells CASSPRQGENYGYTF. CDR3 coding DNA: TGTGCCAGCAGTCCCAGACAGGGAGAGAACTATGGCTACACCTTC.

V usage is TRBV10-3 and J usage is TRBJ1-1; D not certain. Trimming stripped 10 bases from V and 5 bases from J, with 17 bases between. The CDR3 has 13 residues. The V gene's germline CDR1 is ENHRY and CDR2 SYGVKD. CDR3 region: CATQTPSGTEAFF. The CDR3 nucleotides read TGTGCCACCCAGACACCCTCGGGGACTGAAGCTTTCTTT.

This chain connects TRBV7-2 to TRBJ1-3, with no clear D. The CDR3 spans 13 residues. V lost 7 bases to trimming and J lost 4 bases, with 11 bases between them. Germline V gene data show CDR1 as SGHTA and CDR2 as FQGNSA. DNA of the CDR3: TGTGCCAGCAACCTTGCGGGGGGAAACACCATATATTTT. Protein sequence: CASNLAGGNTIYF.

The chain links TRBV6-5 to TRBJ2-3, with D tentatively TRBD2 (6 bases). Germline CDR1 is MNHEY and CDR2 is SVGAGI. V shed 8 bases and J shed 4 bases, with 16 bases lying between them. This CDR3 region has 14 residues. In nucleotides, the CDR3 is TGTGCCAGCCACCGGACTATCGGTTCAGATACGCAGTATTTT. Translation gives CASHRTIGSDTQYF.

This CDR3 reads CASSLSRGLAGARYNEQFF. CDR3 bases: TGTGCCAGCAGCCTCTCAAGGGGGCTAGCGGGGGCCCGATACAATGAGCAGTTCTTC. V is TRBV5-6 and J is TRBJ2-1, with TRBD2 matching 10 bases. The CDR3 contains 19 residues. Germline values: CDR1 SGHDT, CDR2 YYEEEE. The J segment lost 4 bases and the V segment lost 4 bases, leaving 17 bases of the junction unmatched.

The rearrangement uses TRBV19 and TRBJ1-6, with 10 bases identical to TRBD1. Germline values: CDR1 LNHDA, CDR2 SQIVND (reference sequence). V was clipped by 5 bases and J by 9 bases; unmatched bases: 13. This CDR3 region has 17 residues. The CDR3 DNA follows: TGTGCCAGTAGTCGCTCGGCGGCGACAGGGGGCGGTTCACCCCTCCACTTT. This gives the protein CASSRSAATGGGSPLHF.

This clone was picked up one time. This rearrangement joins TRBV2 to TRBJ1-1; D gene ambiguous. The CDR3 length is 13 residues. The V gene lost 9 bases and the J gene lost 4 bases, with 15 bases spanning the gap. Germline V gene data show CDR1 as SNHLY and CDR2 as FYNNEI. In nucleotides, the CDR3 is TGTGCCAGTGGGTCCGGGTTGGGCACTGAAGCTTTCTTT. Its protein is CASGSGLGTEAFF.

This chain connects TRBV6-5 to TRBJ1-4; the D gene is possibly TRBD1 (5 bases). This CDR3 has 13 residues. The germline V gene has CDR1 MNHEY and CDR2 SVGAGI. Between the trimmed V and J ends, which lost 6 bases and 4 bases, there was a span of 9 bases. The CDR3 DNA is TGTGCCAGCAGCAACCAGGGTAATGAAAAACTGTTTTTT. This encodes CASSNQGNEKLFF.

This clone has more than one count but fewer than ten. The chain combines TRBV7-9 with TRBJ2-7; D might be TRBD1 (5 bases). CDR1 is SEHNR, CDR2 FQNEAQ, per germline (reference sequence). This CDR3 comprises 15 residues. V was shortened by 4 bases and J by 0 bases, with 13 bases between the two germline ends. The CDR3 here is CASSSSQQGSYEQYF. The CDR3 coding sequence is TGTGCCAGCAGCTCATCCCAGCAGGGCTCCTACGAGCAGTACTTC.

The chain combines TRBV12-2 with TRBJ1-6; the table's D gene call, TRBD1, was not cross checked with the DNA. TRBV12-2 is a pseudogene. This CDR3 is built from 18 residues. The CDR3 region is CASRFEGPGQGGDSPLHF. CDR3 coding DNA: TGTGCAAGTCGCTTTGAAGGACCGGGACAGGGTGGTGACTCACCCCTCCACTTT.

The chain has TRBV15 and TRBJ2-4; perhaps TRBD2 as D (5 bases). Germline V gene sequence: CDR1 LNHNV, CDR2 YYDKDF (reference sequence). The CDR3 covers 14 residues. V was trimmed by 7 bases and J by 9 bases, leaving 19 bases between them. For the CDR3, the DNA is TGTGCCACCAAACCCCAAGGCCTTGAGGGCATTCAGTACTTC. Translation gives CATKPQGLEGIQYF.

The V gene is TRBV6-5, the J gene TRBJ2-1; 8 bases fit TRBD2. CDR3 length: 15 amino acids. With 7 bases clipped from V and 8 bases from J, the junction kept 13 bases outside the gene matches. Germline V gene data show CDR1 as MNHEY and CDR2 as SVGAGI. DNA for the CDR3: TGTGCCAGCAACCTCCAAGCGGGAGAAGGTCATGAGCAGTTCTTC. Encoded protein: CASNLQAGEGHEQFF.